This TCR beta chain was identified in a study of vaccination and CD4 T cells after COVID-19 (dated by TCRdb to between 2021 and 2024). Context from the whole study: In the convalescent cohort there were six males and four females, among whom were two Hispanic individuals, seven Caucasians, two Asians and one multiracial person. Participants received two doses of either the Pfizer-BioNTech BNT162b2 vaccine (n=8) or the Moderna mRNA-1273 vaccine (n=2). Post-COVID blood samples were collected from convalescent patients a median of approximately 93 days after diagnosis, with a range of about 30 to 180 days. The time from the second vaccine dose to post-vaccine blood sampling had a median of roughly 70 days and ranged from 14 to 241 days. For stimulating the cultures, overlapping spike peptide pools were used, derived from SARS-CoV-2 as well as from the common cold coronaviruses HCoV-NL63, HCoV-OC43 and HCoV-229E. Control cultures received a CEFX viral epitope pool as the positive control, an HIV-1 Nef peptide pool as the negative control, or no peptide. The spike-specific CD4+ TCR repertoire was compared before and after mRNA vaccination in fewer than eleven COVID-19 convalescent patients and a handful of infection-naive healthy vaccine recipients. At the TCR clonotype level, an earlier paper using these donors assessed memory CD4+ T cell crossreactivity between SARS-CoV-2 and common cold coronavirus spike proteins. What the study reported, not specific to this receptor: The median count of SARS-CoV-2-reactive clonotypes went up from 20 to 25 after infection to 30 to 40 after vaccination, although the change was not significant. Of the vaccine-specific clones in convalescent patients, 304 of 307, or nearly all, reacted only to SARS-CoV-2 spike and did not cross-react with common cold coronaviruses. In convalescent patients, a median 86.3% of post-vaccine SARS-CoV-2-reactive clones were detected only after vaccination, and vaccine-specific priming was suggested by this finding. Only a relatively small number of convalescent patients were included in the study, and early timepoints following natural infection were not analyzed.

The CDR3 holds 11 amino acids from the cysteine to the phenylalanine. The only DNA kept is the CDR3, 33 bases in frame from the first base. What this sample's treatment or condition label stands for: roughly ten-day PBMC culture with coronavirus spike peptide pools or control peptides (ViraFEST assay). CD4+ T cells from unexposed donors were collected before the COVID-19 pandemic (2011-2018). The ViraFEST assay, used in the study, expanded antigen-specific T cells with peptide pools and then identified the expanded clonotypes through TCR sequencing. Each well held 1.5 million to 2.5 million PBMCs cultured with around 9 ug/ml peptide pools in IMDM containing around 5% human AB serum and around 10 IU/ml IL-2. On days 3 and 7, half of the culture medium was replaced with fresh IL-2-containing medium. After about nine days of culture, CD4+ T cells were isolated by negative selection with the EasySep CD4+ T cell isolation kit. As cell numbers permitted, CD4+ T cells from unexposed donors were tested for reactivity to SARS-CoV-2 S and N and to four common cold coronavirus spike pools. Ficoll-Paque Plus gradient centrifugation was used to isolate PBMCs from whole blood, and the isolated PBMCs were then either used fresh or cryopreserved at -140C. Culture conditions were generally each tested in triplicate wells. The leukapheresis product used for the unexposed donors was purchased from a commercial source.

This clonotype came up a few times. It lacks a known antigen. Within one base of it there is no much larger clone, and no base qualities were kept. Receptors were amplified or captured by PCR. DNA from cultured CD4+ T cells underwent TCR sequencing with the Oncomine TCR Beta short-read assay at the Johns Hopkins FTIC core. The QIAamp micro DNA kit was used to extract genomic DNA from the cultured CD4+ T cells. Oncomine TCR Beta libraries made from cultured CD4+ T cells were pooled using unique dual indexes and sequenced on an Illumina iSeq 100. The paper's processing steps were these. Non-productive sequences were removed, and CDR3s not starting with C, not ending with F or W, or shorter than 7 amino acids were discarded. Antigen-specific clonotypes were identified with the MANAFEST web application by comparing peptide-stimulated wells with reference and other culture wells. An FDR below 0.05, an odds ratio above 5, and a productive frequency above 0.1% in at least two of three replicate wells were required for clones to be considered positive. A clonotype was classed as cross-reactive if the clonotype showed significant expansion both in SARS-CoV-2 spike wells and in at least one common cold coronavirus spike condition. Using R version 3.6.1, CDR3 homology was evaluated through Levenshtein distances (stringdist) along with unrooted phylogenetic trees (ape). TCRdb applied fastp at Q25 and MiXCR to the public reads, then kept only in-frame beta chains. One record per CDR3 amino acid sequence lists the most common genes and DNA. The V and J calls were determined by TCRdb, not by the authors. In all, the sample holds 7,500 to 9,500 distinct CDR3 sequences, and around 28% of those were seen once. The ten largest clones represent approximately 11% of the sample.

The sequencing sample was made of CD4+ T cells from blood, cultured in vitro. Recombination connected TRBV21-1 to TRBJ2-1. TRBV21-1 is a pseudogene locus. The sequence was collected from a human donor in good health. The sequenced DNA is TGTGCCAGCAGCAAAAGGAATGAGCAGTTCTTC. It translates as CASSKRNEQFF.